The clone carrying this T cell receptor (beta chain) was counted only a few times. What it binds is not known. The data were obtained in a study of beta chain features in type 1 diabetes. Across the study: Age, gender and cell yields were alike across patients and healthy donors. Findings and limits, study-wide: Type 1 diabetes patients had TCRB CDR3s that were shorter (moderately but significantly so) in all four CD4+ subsets.

Sequenced material consisted of expressed TCRB transcripts (all of the isolated RNA was reverse transcribed). Some clones are missing from TCRdb's copy, which holds only in-frame ones; the method was immunoSEQ multiplex PCR. The top ten clones hold approximately 0.11% of a sample with about 640,000 clones, about an eighth of them seen once. Trimming shortened V by 7 bases and J by 5 bases, and 8 bases separated the two germline ends. The CDR3 contains 11 residues. The germline V gene has CDR1 SQVTM and CDR2 ANQGSEA. This TCR was recovered from a man under 40 with type 1 diabetes. Sequenced: naive CD4+ T cells from blood. The chain links TRBV29-1 to TRBJ2-2, with no clear D. The CDR3 DNA reads as TGCAGCGCAGGACGGACCGGGGAGCTGTTTTTT. Its protein product is CSAGRTGELFF.